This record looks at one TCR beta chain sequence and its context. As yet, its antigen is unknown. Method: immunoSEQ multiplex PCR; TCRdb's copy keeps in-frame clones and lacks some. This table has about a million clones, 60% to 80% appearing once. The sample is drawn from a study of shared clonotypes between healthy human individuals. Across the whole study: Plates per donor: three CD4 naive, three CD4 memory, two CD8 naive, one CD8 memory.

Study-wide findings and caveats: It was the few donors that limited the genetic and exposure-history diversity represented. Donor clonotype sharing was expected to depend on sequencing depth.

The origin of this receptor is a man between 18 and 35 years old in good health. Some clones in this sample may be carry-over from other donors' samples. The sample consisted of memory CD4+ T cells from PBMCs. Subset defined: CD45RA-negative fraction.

This CDR3 reads CATSRDQGRVETQYF. The CDR3 coding sequence is TGTGCCACCAGCAGAGATCAGGGGCGGGTAGAGACCCAGTACTTC. The V call is TRBV15, the J call TRBJ2-5; D might be TRBD1 (6 bases). V was shortened by 0 bases and J by 4 bases, with 12 bases between the two germline ends. The CDR3 has 15 amino acids. Germline loops: CDR1 LNHNV, CDR2 YYDKDF (reference sequence).